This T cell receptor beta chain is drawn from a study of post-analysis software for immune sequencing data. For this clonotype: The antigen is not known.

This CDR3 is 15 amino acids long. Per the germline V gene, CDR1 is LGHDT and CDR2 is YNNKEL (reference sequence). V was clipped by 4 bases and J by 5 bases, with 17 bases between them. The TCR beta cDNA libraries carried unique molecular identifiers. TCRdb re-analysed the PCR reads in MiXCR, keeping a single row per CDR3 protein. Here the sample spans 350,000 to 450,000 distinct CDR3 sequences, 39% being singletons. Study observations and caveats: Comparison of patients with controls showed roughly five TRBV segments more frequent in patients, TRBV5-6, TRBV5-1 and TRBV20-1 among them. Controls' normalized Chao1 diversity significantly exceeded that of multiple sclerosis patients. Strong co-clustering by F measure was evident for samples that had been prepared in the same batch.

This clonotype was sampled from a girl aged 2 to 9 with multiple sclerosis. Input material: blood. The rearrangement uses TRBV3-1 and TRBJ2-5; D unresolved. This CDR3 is CASSPRSGTGETQYF. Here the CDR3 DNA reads TGTGCCAGCAGCCCCAGGTCCGGAACTGGGGAGACCCAGTACTTC.